Each of the 18 T cell receptor beta chains below was sequenced from the same sample in a study of cytomegalovirus exposure and HLA in healthy donors. The PCR was carried out with 60 Vbeta primers and 13 Jbeta primers. Assay used: immunoSEQ multiplex PCR; TCRdb lists only in-frame clones, some missing. The sample shows 200,000 or so clones, about 77% of them seen only once. Sequencing input: PBMCs. The receptors come from a woman in her 30s in good health and CMV-seropositive.

The chain recombines TRBV5-6 with TRBJ2-1; 8 bases line up with TRBD1. Germline V gene data show CDR1 as SGHDT and CDR2 as YYEEEE. Unmatched junction bases numbered 11, after V lost 4 bases and J lost 8 bases. The length of the CDR3 is 15 residues. The CDR3 DNA reads TGTGCCAGCAGCACTAAAGGACAGGGCGGACATGAGCAGTTCTTC. It translates to CASSTKGQGGHEQFF. The whole variable domain, remainder taken from reference TRBV5-6 and TRBJ2-1, is DAGVTQSPTHLIKTRGQQVTLRCSPKSGHDTVSWYQQALGQGPQFIFQYYEEEERQRGNFPDRFSGHQFPNYSSELNVNALLLGDSALYLCASSTKGQGGHEQFFGPGTRLTVL.

The CDR3 region is CASSLVQSTDTQYF. Here the CDR3 DNA reads TGTGCCAGCAGCTTAGTCCAGAGCACAGATACGCAGTATTTT. This chain uses TRBV11-2 with TRBJ2-3, with D unresolved. The CDR3 is 14 residues long. Trimming stripped 1 base from V and 0 bases from J, with 5 bases between. From germline, CDR1 is SGHAT and CDR2 FQNNGV. Variable domain in full (rest from reference TRBV11-2 and TRBJ2-3): EAGVAQSPRYKIIEKRQSVAFWCNPISGHATLYWYQQILGQGPKLLIQFQNNGVVDDSQLPKDRFSAERLKGVDSTLKIQPAKLEDSAVYLCASSLVQSTDTQYFGPGTRLTVL.

V usage is TRBV7-9 and J usage is TRBJ2-5; weak D call: TRBD1 (5 bases). Germline V lookup: CDR1 SEHNR, CDR2 FQNEAQ (reference sequence). The CDR3 has 14 residues. Between the trimmed V and J ends, which lost 3 bases and 2 bases, there was a span of 10 bases. CDR3 coding DNA: TGTGCCAGCAGCTTCCGGGCAGGGCAAGAGACCCAGTACTTC. The encoded protein is CASSFRAGQETQYF.

The CDR3 DNA sequence: TGTGCCAGCAGCTTGTTCGGGGACGAGCAGTACTTC. The encoded protein is CASSLFGDEQYF. The chain links TRBV5-4 to TRBJ2-7; TRBD2 might be the D (5 bases). V was pared by 1 base and J by 5 bases, with 7 bases between. Per the germline V gene, CDR1 is SGHNT and CDR2 is YYREEE (reference sequence). The CDR3 spans 12 residues.

The chain couples TRBV14 to TRBJ2-2, with D maybe TRBD2 (5 bases). This CDR3 contains 15 residues. Germline CDR1 is SGHDN and CDR2 is FVKESK. V lost 4 bases and J 2 bases, leaving 11 bases between the germline ends. CDR3 sequence reads: CASSPGLTNTGELFF. In DNA form, the CDR3 reads TGTGCCAGCAGCCCCGGACTGACTAACACCGGGGAGCTGTTTTTT.

This chain links TRBV2 with TRBJ1-5; TRBD1 aligns across 7 bases. The V gene end was trimmed by 2 bases and the J gene end by 4 bases; junction bases not matched to a gene: 8. Germline CDR1 reads SNHLY; CDR2 reads FYNNEI. This CDR3 is 16 amino acids long. This CDR3 reads CASSESPAGGNQPQHF. CDR3 nucleotide sequence: TGTGCCAGCAGTGAAAGTCCGGCAGGGGGGAATCAGCCCCAGCATTTT.

CDR3 loop: CASSSTSASGNTIYF. The CDR3 DNA reads as TGTGCCAGCAGCTCGACAAGTGCTTCTGGAAACACCATATATTTT. The chain carries TRBV7-2 and TRBJ1-3; D unresolved. This CDR3 comprises 15 residues. Germline-derived CDR1 and CDR2 are SGHTA and FQGNSA. Trimming took off 4 bases at V and 1 base at J, with 11 bases between the two ends.

V usage is TRBV7-2 and J usage is TRBJ2-7, with TRBD2 as a possible D gene (5 bases). The V end was cut by 5 bases, the J end by 0 bases, with 14 bases between. The CDR3 extends over 15 amino acids. The germline V gene encodes CDR1 SGHTA and CDR2 FQGNSA. CDR3 in amino acids: CASSHPGTSSYEQYF. CDR3 sequence (DNA): TGTGCCAGCAGCCACCCGGGAACGAGCTCCTACGAGCAGTACTTC.

This clone was seen just once. This chain connects TRBV28 to TRBJ2-1; D uncertain. Trimming shortened V by 7 bases and J by 2 bases, and 15 bases separated the two germline ends. This CDR3 spans 15 amino acids. Germline CDR1 reads MDHEN; CDR2 reads SYDVKM. CDR3 protein: CASTRTDHTYNEQFF. Written as DNA, the CDR3 is TGTGCCAGCACCAGAACAGATCATACCTACAATGAGCAGTTCTTC.

This clone has just a few counts. CDR3 protein: CASCLEVRQTDTQYF. The CDR3 coding sequence is TGTGCCAGCTGCCTCGAGGTCAGACAGACAGATACGCAGTATTTT. The chain joins TRBV5-6 to TRBJ2-3; perhaps TRBD1 as D (5 bases). The CDR3 consists of 15 residues. Trimming shortened V by 7 bases and J by 3 bases, and 18 bases separated the two germline ends. Germline V gene data show CDR1 as SGHDT and CDR2 as YYEEEE.

This sequence joins TRBV5-6 and TRBJ1-2; 8 nucleotides agree with TRBD1. Germline values: CDR1 SGHDT, CDR2 YYEEEE. The CDR3 consists of 15 residues. Trimming took 0 bases from V and 8 from J; bases not matched to a gene: 9. The CDR3 here is CASSLVPGGGGGYTF. In DNA form, the CDR3 reads TGTGCCAGCAGCTTGGTGCCAGGGGGCGGAGGGGGCTACACCTTC.

The V call is TRBV20-1, the J call TRBJ2-5; 7 nucleotides match TRBD2. Germline V gene lookup returns CDR1 DFQATT and CDR2 SNEGSKA (reference sequence). J lost 5 bases, V lost 7 bases, and 4 bases had no gene match. The CDR3 extends over 11 amino acids. CDR3 bases: TGCAGTGGGGGGAGGGGCGAGACCCAGTACTTC. Its protein product is CSGGRGETQYF.

The chain recombines TRBV15 with TRBJ2-7, with D possibly matching TRBD1 (6 bases). The germline V and J ends were trimmed by 1 base and 1 base, with 17 bases remaining between them. Germline CDR1 LNHNV, CDR2 YYDKDF (reference sequence). The CDR3 contains 17 residues. CDR3: CATSRAPPGVTSYEQYF. The CDR3 region has the DNA TGTGCCACCAGCAGAGCGCCTCCAGGGGTAACGTCCTACGAGCAGTACTTC.

The chain recombines TRBV9 with TRBJ2-7, with a weak D call TRBD1 (5 bases). Trimming stripped 0 bases from V and 0 bases from J, with 16 bases between. CDR3 length: 17 amino acids. Germline assignment: CDR1 SGDLS and CDR2 YYNGEE. This CDR3 reads CASSVASDSYYSYEQYF. CDR3 DNA sequence: TGTGCCAGCAGCGTAGCTTCCGACAGCTACTACTCCTACGAGCAGTACTTC.

The sample holds a few counts of this clone. This sequence joins TRBV5-4 and TRBJ2-1, with a tentative D call TRBD2 (5 bases). Trimming removed 2 bases from V and 7 bases from J, with 13 bases in between. Germline loops: CDR1 SGHNT, CDR2 YYREEE (reference sequence). CDR3 size: 14 residues. The CDR3, as DNA: TGTGCCAGCAGCTTATGGACGGGGTCTAATGAGCAGTTCTTC. Its protein is CASSLWTGSNEQFF.

The CDR3 is CASSPLGSSYNEQFF. The DNA of the CDR3 is TGCGCCAGCAGCCCCCTCGGGAGCTCCTACAATGAGCAGTTCTTC. The V gene is TRBV5-1, the J gene TRBJ2-1, with a possible D match to TRBD2 (6 bases). This CDR3 is 15 amino acids long. Trimming stripped 4 bases from V and 0 bases from J, with 11 bases between. Per the germline V gene, CDR1 is SGHRS and CDR2 is YFSETQ.

This chain uses TRBV6-6 with TRBJ2-5; TRBD2 might be the D (6 bases). The J call may be wrong; the DNA end is better matched by TRBJ2-7. This CDR3 has 14 residues. The germline CDR1 and CDR2 sequences are MNHNY and SVGAGI (reference sequence). The CDR3 nucleotides are TGTGCCAGCAGTTACTCGCTAGCGAGCTACGAGCAGTACTTC. It yields the protein CASSYSLASYEQYF.

The genes are TRBV25-1 and TRBJ2-7, with 8 bases identical to TRBD1. V lost 5 bases, J lost 3 bases, and 3 bases stayed unmatched. This CDR3 contains 13 residues. CDR1 and CDR2 from the germline V gene are MGHDK and SYGVNS. The CDR3: CASSRGQGYEQYF. The CDR3, as DNA: TGTGCCAGCAGTCGCGGACAGGGCTACGAGCAGTACTTC.